The 23 T cell receptor beta chains presented below share a single source sample, sequenced in a study of human T cells and chemical hapten exposure. MiXCR was run by TCRdb on the RACE reads, yielding one entry per CDR3 protein. The data hold 30,000 to 40,000 distinct CDR3 sequences, with 5.5% to 8% observed a single time. Described time point: patch test 1, 2 weeks after DPC sensitization. Documented treatment: therapeutic diphenylcyclopropenone sensitization with weekly scalp DPC. Total RNA was isolated from whole blood that had not been fractionated. The sequencing used whole blood, collected in connection with sensitization to the hapten diphenylcyclopropenone (DPC). These TCRs come from a woman aged 25 to 39 with alopecia areata. Some clones in this sample may be carry-over from other donors' samples.

This chain links TRBV12-3 or TRBV12-4 with TRBJ2-5, with D hard to call. The CDR3 loop spans 13 amino acids. The V and J ends lost 3 bases and 5 bases respectively, with 10 bases between them. The CDR3, as DNA: TGTGCCAGCAGTTTCGGTGGTGAGGAGACCCAGTACTTC. As protein: CASSFGGEETQYF.

This clonotype was seen many times. The chain has TRBV28 and TRBJ1-2, with 7 bases aligning to TRBD1. With 4 bases clipped from V and 3 bases from J, the junction kept 8 bases outside the gene matches. CDR1 and CDR2 from the germline V gene are MDHEN and SYDVKM. The CDR3 runs to 15 residues. The CDR3 nucleotides are TGTGCCAGCAGTTCTACCGGGACAGCTCACTATGGCTACACCTTC. Amino acids: CASSSTGTAHYGYTF.

Many counts were recorded for this clonotype. The chain combines TRBV29-1 with TRBJ1-2; 8 bases align to TRBD1. CDR3 size: 14 residues. V lost 6 bases, J lost 6 bases, and 12 bases stayed unmatched. Looked up from germline, CDR1 is SQVTM and CDR2 is ANQGSEA. The CDR3 spells CSVENPTGADGYTF. The CDR3 DNA sequence: TGCAGCGTGGAGAACCCGACAGGGGCCGATGGCTACACCTTC.

This clonotype appeared many times. The rearrangement uses TRBV27 and TRBJ2-3; a possible D gene is TRBD1 (6 bases). The CDR3 spans 18 residues. Trimming removed 5 bases at V and 0 bases at J, with 21 bases between. From germline, CDR1 is MNHEY and CDR2 SMNVEV (reference sequence). The CDR3 sequence: CASSPDSFLPSSTDTQYF. The CDR3 DNA reads TGTGCCAGCAGTCCGGACAGTTTCCTACCCTCTAGCACAGATACGCAGTATTTT.

This clonotype was detected ten times or more. The chain recombines TRBV7-2 with TRBJ2-3; D gene unclear. V was shortened by 5 bases and J by 2 bases, with 5 bases between the two germline ends. This CDR3 region has 12 residues. CDR1 and CDR2 from the germline V gene are SGHTA and FQGNSA. CDR3 region: CASSPFTDTQYF. In nucleotides, the CDR3 is TGTGCCAGCAGCCCCTTCACAGATACGCAGTATTTT.

There are many counts of this clonotype. The genes are TRBV7-9 and TRBJ2-2; weak D call: TRBD2 (5 bases). V lost 2 bases to trimming and J lost 2 bases, with 15 bases between them. Per germline, CDR1 SEHNR and CDR2 FQNEAQ (reference sequence). The CDR3 is 17 residues long. CDR3 sequence reads: CASSLWRSDYNTGELFF. The CDR3 DNA reads as TGTGCCAGCAGCTTATGGCGCTCCGACTACAACACCGGGGAGCTGTTTTTT. Full variable domain (remainder filled in from reference TRBV7-9 and TRBJ2-2): DTGVSQNPRHKITKRGQNVTFRCDPISEHNRLYWYRQTLGQGPEFLTYFQNEAQLEKSRLLSDRFSAERPKGSFSTLEIQRTEQGDSAMYLCASSLWRSDYNTGELFFGEGSRLTVL.

This clonotype was observed many times. V gene TRBV20-1 combines with J gene TRBJ2-7; D is unresolved. Germline values: CDR1 DFQATT, CDR2 SNEGSKA (reference sequence). This CDR3 comprises 13 residues. With 5 bases removed from V and 0 bases from J, the gap between germline ends came to 11 bases. The CDR3 DNA reads as TGCAGTGCTGCGGACGGTTACTCCTACGAGCAGTACTTC. Amino acids: CSAADGYSYEQYF.

At least ten counts were recorded for this clonotype. The V gene is TRBV10-3, the J gene TRBJ1-1; D not certain. This CDR3 has 13 residues. V was trimmed by 4 bases and J by 1 base, leaving 7 bases between them. Germline CDR1 is ENHRY and CDR2 is SYGVKD. The CDR3 spells CAISGEPNTEAFF. The CDR3 region has the DNA TGTGCCATCAGTGGCGAACCGAACACTGAAGCTTTCTTT.

In this sample, this clonotype turned up many times. The genes are TRBV11-1 and TRBJ1-1, with D possibly TRBD1 on 6 matching bases. The ends were cut back, 4 bases at V and 1 base at J, with 10 bases in the middle. This CDR3 region has 14 residues. Germline V CDR1 and CDR2: SGHAT, FQDESV (reference sequence). As DNA, the CDR3 is TGTGCCAGCAGCTGGTCCAGGGGGAACACTGAAGCTTTCTTT. Protein product: CASSWSRGNTEAFF. Combining the CDR3 with reference TRBV11-1 and TRBJ1-1 gives the whole variable domain EAEVAQSPRYKITEKSQAVAFWCDPISGHATLYWYRQILGQGPELLVQFQDESVVDDSQLPKDRFSAERLKGVDSTLKIQPAELGDSAMYLCASSWSRGNTEAFFGQGTRLTVV.

This clonotype showed up just a few times. This chain connects TRBV4-3 to TRBJ2-3, with D possibly being TRBD2 (5 bases). The germline V gene has CDR1 LGHNA and CDR2 YSLEER. The CDR3 sequence is 14 residues long. The V and J ends lost 4 bases and 2 bases respectively, with 10 bases between them. CDR3 in DNA: TGCGCCAGCAGCCCGGACTTACACACAGATACGCAGTATTTT. It yields the protein CASSPDLHTDTQYF.

This clonotype was seen repeatedly, ten times or more. V and J are TRBV18 and TRBJ1-3; the D is unclear. The V end was cut by 1 base, the J end by 0 bases, with 7 bases between. CDR3 length: 15 amino acids. Germline loops: CDR1 KGHSH, CDR2 LQKENI. CDR3 protein: CASSPLAGSGNTIYF. The CDR3 DNA is TGTGCCAGCTCACCACTGGCAGGCTCTGGAAACACCATATATTTT. The full variable domain, in which reference TRBV18 and TRBJ1-3 provide the parts outside the CDR3, is NAGVMQNPRHLVRRRGQEARLRCSPMKGHSHVYWYRQLPEEGLKFMVYLQKENIIDESGMPKERFSAEFPKEGPSILRIQQVVRGDSAAYFCASSPLAGSGNTIYFGEGSWLTVV.

The V gene is TRBV4-2, the J gene TRBJ2-5; 11 nucleotides align to TRBD2. The CDR3 sequence is 16 residues long. Looked up from germline, CDR1 is LGHNA and CDR2 is YNFKEQ. Trimming at V came to 2 bases and at J to 5 bases, leaving 7 bases not matched to a gene. Here the CDR3 reads CASSQTLAGGQETQYF. The CDR3 nucleotides are TGTGCCAGCAGCCAAACCCTAGCGGGGGGACAGGAGACCCAGTACTTC.

This clonotype was observed a handful of times. This chain uses TRBV5-1 with TRBJ2-3, with D possibly matching TRBD1 (6 bases). Trimming removed 3 bases at V and 5 bases at J, with 7 bases between. Germline V gene lookup returns CDR1 SGHRS and CDR2 YFSETQ. The CDR3 sequence is 12 residues long. The CDR3 nucleotides are TGCGCCAGCAGCTCACAGGGAGATACGCAGTATTTT. The encoded protein is CASSSQGDTQYF.

This clonotype was counted many times. The chain joins TRBV10-3 to TRBJ2-7; no clear D. Trimming took off 2 bases at V and 4 bases at J, with 9 bases between the two ends. The germline V gene encodes CDR1 ENHRY and CDR2 SYGVKD. This CDR3 spans 13 amino acids. CDR3 bases: TGTGCCATCAGTGAGAACGGCGCTTACGAGCAGTACTTC. Its translation: CAISENGAYEQYF.

In this sample, this clonotype turned up many times. The rearrangement uses TRBV30 and TRBJ2-7; possibly TRBD1 for D (5 bases). This CDR3 has 12 amino acids. V was cut by 1 base and J by 4 bases, with 8 bases left in between. CDR1 and CDR2 (germline): GTSNPN, SVGIG (reference sequence). CDR3 nucleotides: TGTGCCTGGAGTGAGGGGAAGTACGAGCAGTACTTC. Translation: CAWSEGKYEQYF.

The sample holds many counts of this clonotype. V is TRBV6-6 and J is TRBJ1-1, with TRBD1 as a possible D gene (6 bases). The germline V gene encodes CDR1 MNHNY and CDR2 SVGAGI (reference sequence). The CDR3 has 14 residues. V lost 6 bases to trimming and J lost 10 bases, with 21 bases between them. CDR3 sequence: CASSPKITGMGAFF. In DNA form, the CDR3 reads TGTGCCAGCAGCCCAAAGATTACAGGGATGGGAGCTTTCTTT.

There are a few counts of this clonotype. The chain joins TRBV11-2 to TRBJ2-1, with 7 nucleotides matching TRBD2. The CDR3 consists of 19 residues. CDR1 and CDR2 (germline): SGHAT, FQNNGV. The V gene end was trimmed by 1 base and the J gene end by 3 bases; junction bases not matched to a gene: 15. In nucleotides, the CDR3 is TGTGCCAGCAGCTTAGGTTCAGTGTGGCAGGTAGCGGGCTACAATGAGCAGTTCTTC. Translating it yields CASSLGSVWQVAGYNEQFF.

This clonotype came up a few times. The chain joins TRBV6-5 to TRBJ1-5; D is unresolved. The CDR3 sequence is 14 residues long. The V gene lost 0 bases and the J gene lost 7 bases, with 10 bases spanning the gap. CDR1 and CDR2 from the germline V gene are MNHEY and SVGAGI. The CDR3 loop reads CASSYSQSQQPQHF. The CDR3 nucleotides are TGTGCCAGCAGTTACTCGCAAAGCCAACAGCCCCAGCATTTT.

This clonotype was detected ten times or more. The chain links TRBV5-1 to TRBJ2-7, with a possible D match to TRBD2 (7 bases). Trimming pared 0 bases from V and 7 bases from J, leaving 17 bases between. From germline, CDR1 is SGHRS and CDR2 YFSETQ. This CDR3 spans 15 amino acids. The CDR3 region has the DNA TGCGCCAGCAGCTTGGATGGGGGGGCTTCCTGGGAGCAGTACTTC. This translates into CASSLDGGASWEQYF.

The CDR3 nucleotides read TGTGCCAGCAGAGGACAGGGGGAAGAAAAACTGTTTTTT. Protein product: CASRGQGEEKLFF. V usage is TRBV11-2 and J usage is TRBJ1-4; TRBD1 matches at 10 bases. Germline trimming cut 6 bases from V and 8 bases from J; bases unmatched to any gene: 3. Germline V gives CDR1 SGHAT, CDR2 FQNNGV. The CDR3 totals 13 residues.

The table lists this clonotype with a few counts. The genes are TRBV6-2 or TRBV6-3 and TRBJ1-5; D remains unclear. Trimming cost V 7 bases and J 7 bases, with 17 bases left between them. The germline gives CDR1 MNHEY, CDR2 SVGEGT. This CDR3 has 14 amino acids. Here the CDR3 DNA reads TGTGCCAGCAAAAAGTTGTCCAACCAGCAGCCCCAGCATTTT. Its translation is CASKKLSNQQPQHF.

This clonotype came up many times. The chain recombines TRBV5-1 with TRBJ1-3; tentative D call: TRBD1 (5 bases). The V end lost 4 bases, the J end lost 1 base, and 9 bases lay between the germline ends. Germline lookup yields CDR1 SGHRS and CDR2 YFSETQ. This CDR3 comprises 14 residues. CDR3 bases: TGCGCCAGCAGCCCGACAGAGTCTGGAAACACCATATATTTT. As protein: CASSPTESGNTIYF.

In its sample, this clonotype was seen many times. The rearrangement joins TRBV6-4 to TRBJ1-6; D gene unclear. Germline assignment: CDR1 MRHNA and CDR2 SNTAGT. Trimming took off 0 bases at V and 6 bases at J, with 9 bases between the two ends. This CDR3 is built from 15 residues. CDR3 DNA sequence: TGTGCCAGCAGTGACTCAGGGTTTCCTAATTCACCCCTCCACTTT. Amino acid sequence: CASSDSGFPNSPLHF.